The source of this T cell receptor beta chain is a study of identical twins. This clonotype was recorded many times. TCRdb ran MiXCR on the 5' RACE reads and lists one entry per CDR3 protein. The sample has roughly 690,000 distinct CDR3 sequences, 5.5% to 6.5% seen once. The CDR3 has 18 residues. CDR1 SGHAT and CDR2 FQDESV come from the germline V gene (reference sequence). The V and J ends lost 5 bases and 3 bases, in that order; junction bases with no gene match: 9. The receptor comes from a young man in good health. The chain carries TRBV11-1 and TRBJ2-3; 15 bases are a match to TRBD2. Material for sequencing was naive T cells sorted from blood. CDR3 amino acids: CASSTTGTSGRMTDTQYF. CDR3 in DNA: TGTGCCAGCAGCACAACCGGGACTAGCGGGAGGATGACAGATACGCAGTATTTT.